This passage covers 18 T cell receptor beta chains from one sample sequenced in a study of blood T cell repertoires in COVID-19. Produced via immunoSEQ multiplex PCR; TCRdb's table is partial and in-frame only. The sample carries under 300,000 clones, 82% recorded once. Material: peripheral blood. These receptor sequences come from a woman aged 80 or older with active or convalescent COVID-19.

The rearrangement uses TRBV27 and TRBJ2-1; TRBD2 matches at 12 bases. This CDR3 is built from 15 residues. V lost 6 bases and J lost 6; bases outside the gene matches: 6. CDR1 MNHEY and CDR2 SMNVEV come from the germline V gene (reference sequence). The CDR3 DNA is TGTGCCAGCAGCTTCGGGACTAGCGGGCTCAATGAGCAGTTCTTC. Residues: CASSFGTSGLNEQFF.

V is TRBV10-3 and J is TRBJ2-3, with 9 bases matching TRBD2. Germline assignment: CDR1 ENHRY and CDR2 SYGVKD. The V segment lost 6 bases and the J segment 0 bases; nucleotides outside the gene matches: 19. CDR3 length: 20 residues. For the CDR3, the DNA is TGTGCCATCAGCTCCACAGCCGGGACTAGCTATGGGAGCAGCACAGATACGCAGTATTTT. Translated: CAISSTAGTSYGSSTDTQYF.

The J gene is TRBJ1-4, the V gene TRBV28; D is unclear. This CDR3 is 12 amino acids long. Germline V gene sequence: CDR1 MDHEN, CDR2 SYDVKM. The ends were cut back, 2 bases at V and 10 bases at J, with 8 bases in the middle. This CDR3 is CASSLPGSKLFF. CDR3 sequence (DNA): TGTGCCAGCAGTTTACCAGGTTCAAAACTGTTTTTT.

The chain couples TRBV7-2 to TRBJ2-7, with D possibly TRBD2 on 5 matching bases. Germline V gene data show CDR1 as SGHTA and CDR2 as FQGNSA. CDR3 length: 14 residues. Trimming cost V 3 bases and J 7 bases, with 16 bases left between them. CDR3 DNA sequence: TGTGCCAGCAGCTTGGACTGGGTCTCGGGTGAGCAGTACTTC. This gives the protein CASSLDWVSGEQYF.

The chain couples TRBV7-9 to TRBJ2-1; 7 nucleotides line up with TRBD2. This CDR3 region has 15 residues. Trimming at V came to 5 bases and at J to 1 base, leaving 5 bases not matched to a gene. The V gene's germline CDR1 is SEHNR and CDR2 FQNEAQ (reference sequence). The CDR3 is CASSPGGGSYNEQFF. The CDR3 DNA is TGTGCCAGCAGCCCGGGCGGGGGATCCTACAATGAGCAGTTCTTC.

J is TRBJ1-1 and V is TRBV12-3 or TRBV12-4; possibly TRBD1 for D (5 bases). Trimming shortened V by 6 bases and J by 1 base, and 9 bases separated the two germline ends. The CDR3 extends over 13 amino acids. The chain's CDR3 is CASRNQGNTEAFF. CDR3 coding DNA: TGTGCCAGCAGGAACCAGGGGAACACTGAAGCTTTCTTT.

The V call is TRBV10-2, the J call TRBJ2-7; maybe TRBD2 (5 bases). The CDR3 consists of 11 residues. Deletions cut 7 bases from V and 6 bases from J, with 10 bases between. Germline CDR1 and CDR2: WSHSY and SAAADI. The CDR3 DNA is TGCGCCAGCACGGACTTTAGCGAGCAGTACTTC. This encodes CASTDFSEQYF.

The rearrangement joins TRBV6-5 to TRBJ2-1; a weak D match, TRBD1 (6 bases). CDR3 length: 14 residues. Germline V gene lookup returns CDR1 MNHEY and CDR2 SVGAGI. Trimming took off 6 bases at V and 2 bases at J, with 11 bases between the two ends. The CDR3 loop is CASSTGTPYNEQFF. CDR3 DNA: TGTGCCAGCAGCACAGGGACCCCCTACAATGAGCAGTTCTTC.

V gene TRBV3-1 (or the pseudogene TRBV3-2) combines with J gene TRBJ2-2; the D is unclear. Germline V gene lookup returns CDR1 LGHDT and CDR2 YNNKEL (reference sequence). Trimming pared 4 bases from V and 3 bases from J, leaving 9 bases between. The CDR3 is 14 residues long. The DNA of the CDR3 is TGTGCCAGCAGCCTCCGTGAGTACACCGGGGAGCTGTTTTTT. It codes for CASSLREYTGELFF.

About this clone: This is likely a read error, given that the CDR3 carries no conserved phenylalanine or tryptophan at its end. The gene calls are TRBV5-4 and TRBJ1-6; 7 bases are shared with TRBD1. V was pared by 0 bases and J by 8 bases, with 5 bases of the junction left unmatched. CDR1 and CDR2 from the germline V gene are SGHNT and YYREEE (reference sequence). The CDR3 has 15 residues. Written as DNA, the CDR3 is TGTGCCAGCAGCTTGGTCGACAGGGTTCATTCACCCCTCCACCTT. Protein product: CASSLVDRVHSPLHL.

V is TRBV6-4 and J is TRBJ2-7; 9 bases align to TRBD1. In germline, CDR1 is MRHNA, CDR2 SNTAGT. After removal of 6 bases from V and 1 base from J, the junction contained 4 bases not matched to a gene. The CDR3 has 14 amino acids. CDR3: CASSPGQGSYEQYF. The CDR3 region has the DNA TGTGCCAGCAGCCCGGGACAGGGTTCCTACGAGCAGTACTTC.

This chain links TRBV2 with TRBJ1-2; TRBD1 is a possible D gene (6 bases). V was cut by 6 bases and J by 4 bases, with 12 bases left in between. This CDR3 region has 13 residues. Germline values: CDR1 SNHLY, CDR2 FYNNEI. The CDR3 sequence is CASRDSPSYGYTF. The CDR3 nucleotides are TGTGCCAGCAGGGACAGCCCCAGCTATGGCTACACCTTC. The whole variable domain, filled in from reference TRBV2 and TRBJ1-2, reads EPEVTQTPSHQVTQMGQEVILRCVPISNHLYFYWYRQILGQKVEFLVSFYNNEISEKSEIFDDQFSVERPDGSNFTLKIRSTKLEDSAMYFCASRDSPSYGYTFGSGTRLTVV.

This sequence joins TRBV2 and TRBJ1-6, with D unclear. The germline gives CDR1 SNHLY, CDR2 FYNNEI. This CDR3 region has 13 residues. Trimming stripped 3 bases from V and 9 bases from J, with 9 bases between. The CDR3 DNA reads TGTGCCAGCAGTGATGAGTTGAGTTCACCCCTCCACTTT. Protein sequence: CASSDELSSPLHF.

The CDR3 bases are TGCGCCAGCGGGGACAGGGGAGGTCATGGCTACACCTTC. As protein: CASGDRGGHGYTF. The gene calls are TRBV10-2 and TRBJ1-2; 10 bases fit TRBD1. The CDR3 runs to 13 residues. J gave up 6 bases and V 8 bases, and 6 bases lay outside the gene matches. In germline, CDR1 is WSHSY, CDR2 SAAADI.

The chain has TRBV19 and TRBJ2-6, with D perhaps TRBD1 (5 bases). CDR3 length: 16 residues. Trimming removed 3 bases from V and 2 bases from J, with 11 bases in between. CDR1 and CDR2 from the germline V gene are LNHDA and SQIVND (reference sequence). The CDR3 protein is CASSIQGVAGANVLTF. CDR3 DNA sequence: TGTGCCAGTAGTATTCAAGGGGTTGCTGGGGCCAACGTCCTGACTTTC.

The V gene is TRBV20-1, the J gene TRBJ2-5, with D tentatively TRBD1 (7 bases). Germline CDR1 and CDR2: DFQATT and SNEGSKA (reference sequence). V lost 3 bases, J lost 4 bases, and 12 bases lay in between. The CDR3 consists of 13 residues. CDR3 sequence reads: CSASVQGGETQYF. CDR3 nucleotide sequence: TGCAGTGCTAGTGTGCAGGGGGGAGAGACCCAGTACTTC.

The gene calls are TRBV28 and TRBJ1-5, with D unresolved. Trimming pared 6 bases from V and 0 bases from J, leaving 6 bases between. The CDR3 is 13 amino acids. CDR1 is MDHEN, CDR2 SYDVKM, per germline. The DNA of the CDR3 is TGTGCCAGCAGAACATATAGCAATCAGCCCCAGCATTTT. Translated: CASRTYSNQPQHF.

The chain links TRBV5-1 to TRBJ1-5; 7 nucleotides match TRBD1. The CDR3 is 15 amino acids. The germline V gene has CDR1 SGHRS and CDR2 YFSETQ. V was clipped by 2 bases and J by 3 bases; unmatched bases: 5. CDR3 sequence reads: CASSLQGRNNQPQHF. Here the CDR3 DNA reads TGCGCCAGCAGCTTACAGGGGCGGAACAATCAGCCCCAGCATTTT.